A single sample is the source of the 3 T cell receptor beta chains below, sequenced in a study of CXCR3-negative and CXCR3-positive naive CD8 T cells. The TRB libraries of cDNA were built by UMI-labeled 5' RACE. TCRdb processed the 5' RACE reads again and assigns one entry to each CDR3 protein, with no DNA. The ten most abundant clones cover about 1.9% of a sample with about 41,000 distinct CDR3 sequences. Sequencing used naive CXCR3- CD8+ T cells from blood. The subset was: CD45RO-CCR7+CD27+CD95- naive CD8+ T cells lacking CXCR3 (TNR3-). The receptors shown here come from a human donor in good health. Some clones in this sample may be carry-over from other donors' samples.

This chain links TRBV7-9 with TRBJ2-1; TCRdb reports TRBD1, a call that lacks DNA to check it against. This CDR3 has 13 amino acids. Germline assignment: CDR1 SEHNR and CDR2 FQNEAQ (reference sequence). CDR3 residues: CASGGKGYNEQFF.

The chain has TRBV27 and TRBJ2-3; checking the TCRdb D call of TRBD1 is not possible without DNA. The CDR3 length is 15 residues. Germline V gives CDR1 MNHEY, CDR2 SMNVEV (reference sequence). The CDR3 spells CASSPLSGSTDTQYF.

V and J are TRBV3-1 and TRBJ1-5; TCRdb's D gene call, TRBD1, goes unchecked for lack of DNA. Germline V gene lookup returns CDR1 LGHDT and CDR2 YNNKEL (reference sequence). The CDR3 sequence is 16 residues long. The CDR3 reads CASSQSAVQGGQPQHF.